This T cell receptor beta chain appears in the sequencing data of a study of T cells in Graves' hyperthyroidism and ophthalmopathy. It was RNA transcripts that yielded the amplified TCR beta CDR3 regions. RT-PCR in the first round (using the HTBI primer set) targeted the TCR CDR3. TCRdb re-called the multiplex PCR reads through MiXCR, storing one row per CDR3 protein. There are 370,000 or so distinct CDR3 sequences in the sample; less than 20% occur only once, and about a quarter lies in the top ten. The CDR3 consists of 17 residues. In germline, CDR1 is SGHTA, CDR2 FQGNSA. The junction had 13 bases not matched to a gene; V was cut back by 5 bases and J by 2 bases. The hyperthyroidism patients had all been newly diagnosed, and their disease duration was under 2 months. Their ages ranged from 18 to 65 years. In this sample, this clonotype turned up many times.

Sequencing was carried out using blood. The source is a woman aged 18 to 35 with Graves' hyperthyroidism that later progressed to Graves' ophthalmopathy. The J gene is TRBJ2-7, the V gene TRBV7-2; 9 nucleotides line up with TRBD2. CDR3 protein: CASSHATNLAGAYEQYF. DNA of the CDR3: TGTGCCAGCAGCCACGCGACGAATTTAGCGGGGGCCTACGAGCAGTACTTC.